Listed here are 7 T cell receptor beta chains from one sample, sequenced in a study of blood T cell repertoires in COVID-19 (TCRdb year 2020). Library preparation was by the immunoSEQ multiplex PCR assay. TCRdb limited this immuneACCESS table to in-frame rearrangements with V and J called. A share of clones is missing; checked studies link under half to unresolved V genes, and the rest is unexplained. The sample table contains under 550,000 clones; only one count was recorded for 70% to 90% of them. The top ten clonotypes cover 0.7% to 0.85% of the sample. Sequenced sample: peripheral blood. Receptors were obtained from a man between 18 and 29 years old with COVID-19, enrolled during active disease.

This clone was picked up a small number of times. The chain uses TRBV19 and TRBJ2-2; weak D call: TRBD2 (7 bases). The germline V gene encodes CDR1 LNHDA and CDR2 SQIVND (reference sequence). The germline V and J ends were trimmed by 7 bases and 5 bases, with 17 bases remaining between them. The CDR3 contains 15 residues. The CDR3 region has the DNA TGTGCCAGTAAAAATGCGGGGGCTAGTACCGGGGAGCTGTTTTTT. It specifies CASKNAGASTGELFF.

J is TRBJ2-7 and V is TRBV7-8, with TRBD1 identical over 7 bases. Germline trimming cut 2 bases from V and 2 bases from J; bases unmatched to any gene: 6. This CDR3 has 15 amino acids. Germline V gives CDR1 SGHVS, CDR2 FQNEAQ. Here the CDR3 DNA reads TGTGCCAGCAGCTTACGGGACAGTGGGGCCTACGAGCAGTACTTC. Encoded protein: CASSLRDSGAYEQYF. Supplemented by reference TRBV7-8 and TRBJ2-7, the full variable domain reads GAGVSQSPRYKVAKRGQDVALRCDPISGHVSLFWYQQALGQGPEFLTYFQNEAQLDKSGLPSDRFFAERPEGSVSTLKIQRTQQEDSAVYLCASSLRDSGAYEQYFGPGTRLTVT.

The DNA of the CDR3 is TGTGCCACCAGCAGGGAAGGGACGGGACTAGCCCTCGCAGATACGCAGTATTTT. It specifies CATSREGTGLALADTQYF. The J gene is TRBJ2-3, the V gene TRBV15; 9 bases fit TRBD2. This CDR3 comprises 18 residues. J was trimmed by 4 bases and V by 3 bases; bases with no gene match: 14. CDR1 is LNHNV, CDR2 YYDKDF, per germline (reference sequence).

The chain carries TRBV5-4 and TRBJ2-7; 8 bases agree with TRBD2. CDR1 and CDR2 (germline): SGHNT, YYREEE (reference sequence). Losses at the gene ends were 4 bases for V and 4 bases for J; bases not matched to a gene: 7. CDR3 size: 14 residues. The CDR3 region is CASSDRTSSYEQYF. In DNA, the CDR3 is TGTGCCAGCAGCGACCGGACTAGCAGTTACGAGCAGTACTTC.

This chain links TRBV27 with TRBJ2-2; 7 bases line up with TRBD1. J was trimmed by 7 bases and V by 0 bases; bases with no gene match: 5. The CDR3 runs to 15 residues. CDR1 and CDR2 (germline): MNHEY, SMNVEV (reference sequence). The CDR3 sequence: CASSLSSTGYGELFF. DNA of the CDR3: TGTGCCAGCAGTTTATCGTCGACAGGGTACGGGGAGCTGTTTTTT.

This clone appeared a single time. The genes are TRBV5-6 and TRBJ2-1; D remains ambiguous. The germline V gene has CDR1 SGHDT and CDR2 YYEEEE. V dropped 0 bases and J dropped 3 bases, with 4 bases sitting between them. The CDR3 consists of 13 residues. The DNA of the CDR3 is TGTGCCAGCAGCTTGGCTAGCTACAATGAGCAGTTCTTC. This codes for CASSLASYNEQFF.

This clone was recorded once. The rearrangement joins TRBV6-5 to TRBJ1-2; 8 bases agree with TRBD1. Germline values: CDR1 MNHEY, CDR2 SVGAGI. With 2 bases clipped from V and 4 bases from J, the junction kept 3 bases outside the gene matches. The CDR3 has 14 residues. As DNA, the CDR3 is TGTGCCAGCAGTTACGGACAGGGAGGCTATGGCTACACCTTC. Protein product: CASSYGQGGYGYTF.